This is a list of T cell receptor beta chains from one sample in a study of cytomegalovirus exposure and HLA in healthy donors. Some clones are missing from TCRdb's copy, which holds only in-frame ones; the method was immunoSEQ multiplex PCR. Of hundreds of thousands of clones in the sample, around 80% were seen once. Sequencing was done on a sample of PBMCs. Receptor source: a man aged 40-49 years in good health and CMV-seronegative. The CDR3 runs from the conserved cysteine through the conserved F or W. The D gene is left open where the match is weak. Clone size is given for some rows only: seen once, a few or many times, or a class if the clone is expanded.

v_call	d_call	j_call	clone_size	cdr3_nt	cdr3_aa
TRBV29-1	TRBD1	TRBJ1-2	few	TGCAGCGTTGAAGGTCCAACTGGACAGGGAATGGACTATGGCTACACCTTC	CSVEGPTGQGMDYGYTF
TRBV27	TRBD1	TRBJ1-4	once	TGTGCCAGCAGTTCCTACAGGGGGGAAGCAACTAATGAAAAACTGTTTTTT	CASSSYRGEATNEKLFF
TRBV5-6	TRBD1	TRBJ2-3	-	TGTGCCAGCAGCTTCGGGACAGGGGGCAGGGATACGCAGTATTTT	CASSFGTGGRDTQYF
TRBV30	-	TRBJ2-3	-	TGTGCCTGGAATCCCCTTGTGTATAGCACAGATACGCAGTATTTT	CAWNPLVYSTDTQYF
TRBV15	-	TRBJ2-5	-	TGTGCCACCGAAGGCAGGGTGGGCGAGACCCAGTACTTC	CATEGRVGETQYF
TRBV14	-	TRBJ2-3	-	TGTGCCAGCAGCCGAGGGCCTAACCCAGATACGCAGTATTTT	CASSRGPNPDTQYF
TRBV5-1	TRBD1	TRBJ2-5	few	TGCGCCAGCAGCGCGACAGGGATGGAGACCCAGTACTTC	CASSATGMETQYF
TRBV28	TRBD1	TRBJ2-5	-	TGTGCCAGCAGTGGCCTGGACAGGGTACGGAAAGAGACCCAGTACTTC	CASSGLDRVRKETQYF
TRBV2	-	TRBJ2-7	-	TGTGCCAGCAGTGATGGGCAGTCCTACGAGCAGTACTTC	CASSDGQSYEQYF
TRBV7-9	-	TRBJ1-1	-	TGTGCCAGCAGCTTAGGGGGGCATAGCACTGAAGCTTTCTTT	CASSLGGHSTEAFF
TRBV2	TRBD1	TRBJ1-4	-	TGTGCCAGCAGTACCGGGACAGGGCTTATCGCTAATGAAAAACTGTTTTTT	CASSTGTGLIANEKLFF
TRBV28	TRBD2	TRBJ2-1	-	TGTGCCAGCAGTTCGCCTAGCGGGAGGCGGTATGAGCAGTTCTTC	CASSSPSGRRYEQFF
TRBV9	-	TRBJ1-5	-	TGTGCCAGCAGCGTAGGTGCGGTACGGCAGCCCCAGCATTTT	CASSVGAVRQPQHF
TRBV28	TRBD1	TRBJ2-7	once	TGTGCCAGCAGTTCGCCGGGACAGGGAGCCTACGAGCAGTACTTC	CASSSPGQGAYEQYF